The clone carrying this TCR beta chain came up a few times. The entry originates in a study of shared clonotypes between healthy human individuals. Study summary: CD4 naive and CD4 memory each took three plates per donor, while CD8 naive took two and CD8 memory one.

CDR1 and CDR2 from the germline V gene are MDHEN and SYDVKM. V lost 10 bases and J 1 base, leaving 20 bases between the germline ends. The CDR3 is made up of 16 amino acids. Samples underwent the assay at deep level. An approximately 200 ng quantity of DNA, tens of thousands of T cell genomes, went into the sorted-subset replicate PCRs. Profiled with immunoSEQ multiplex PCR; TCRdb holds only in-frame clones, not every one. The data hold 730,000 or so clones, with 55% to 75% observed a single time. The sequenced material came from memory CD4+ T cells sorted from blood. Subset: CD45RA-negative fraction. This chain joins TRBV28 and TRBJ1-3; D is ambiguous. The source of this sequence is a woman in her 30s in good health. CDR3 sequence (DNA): TGTGCCACCAACCCCGCGGCGGGAGGATCTGGAAACACCATATATTTT. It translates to CATNPAAGGSGNTIYF.